Following are 30 T cell receptor beta chains from one sample sequenced in a study of vaccination and CD4 T cells after COVID-19. These receptors are not linked to any known antigen. Sequenced with the Oncomine TCR Beta short-read assay was DNA taken from cultured CD4+ T cells. MiXCR, run by TCRdb on the PCR reads, gives a single entry per CDR3 protein. The data contain about 10,000 distinct CDR3 sequences, around 50% of them singletons. This sample's treatment: roughly 11-day PBMC culture with coronavirus spike peptide pools or control peptides (ViraFEST assay). Sequenced material: CD4+ T cells from blood, cultured in vitro. The receptor source for this set is a human donor who had recovered from COVID-19.

V gene TRBV24-1 combines with J gene TRBJ1-2; the D gene is possibly TRBD1 (6 bases). The germline V gene encodes CDR1 KGHDR and CDR2 SFDVKD. The CDR3 consists of 16 residues. Trimming removed 4 bases from V and 7 bases from J, with 21 bases in between. The CDR3 region has the DNA TGTGCCACCAGTGACCCGACGTCCAGCATAGGGGGTGGCTACACCTTC. Residues: CATSDPTSSIGGGYTF.

The rearrangement joins TRBV28 to TRBJ2-7; maybe TRBD2 (6 bases). The CDR3 is made up of 13 amino acids. V was clipped by 8 bases and J by 0 bases, with 11 bases between them. In germline, CDR1 is MDHEN, CDR2 SYDVKM. CDR3 sequence reads: CASERVSSYEQYF. As DNA, the CDR3 is TGTGCCAGCGAGCGGGTAAGCTCCTACGAGCAGTACTTC. Variable domain in full (rest from reference TRBV28 and TRBJ2-7): DVKVTQSSRYLVKRTGEKVFLECVQDMDHENMFWYRQDPGLGLRLIYFSYDVKMKEKGDIPEGYSVSREKKERFSLILESASTNQTSMYLCASERVSSYEQYFGPGTRLTVT.

This chain joins TRBV28 and TRBJ1-6, with 8 bases matching TRBD1. The J segment lost 10 bases and the V segment lost 6 bases, leaving 8 bases of the junction unmatched. Germline V gene data show CDR1 as MDHEN and CDR2 as SYDVKM. The CDR3 has 14 residues. The CDR3 spells CASRPGQVLSPLHF. CDR3 nucleotide sequence: TGTGCCAGCAGGCCGGGACAGGTTTTGTCACCCCTCCACTTT.

The chain combines TRBV24-1 with TRBJ1-1; D is uncertain. V was pared by 3 bases and J by 5 bases, with 12 bases between. The CDR3 has 14 amino acids. From germline, CDR1 is KGHDR and CDR2 SFDVKD. The CDR3 region is CATSDNRDGTEAFF. The CDR3 region has the DNA TGTGCCACCAGTGATAACCGGGATGGGACTGAAGCTTTCTTT.

The chain links TRBV7-2 to TRBJ1-1, with a weak D call TRBD1 (5 bases). Germline CDR1 SGHTA, CDR2 FQGNSA. Trimming pared 6 bases from V and 4 bases from J, leaving 12 bases between. This CDR3 is built from 13 residues. The CDR3 sequence is CASSSQGTTEAFF. In DNA form, the CDR3 reads TGTGCCAGCAGTTCGCAGGGTACCACTGAAGCTTTCTTT.

This clonotype has a handful of counts. V and J are TRBV20-1 and TRBJ2-3, with 9 bases matching TRBD2. The CDR3 contains 16 residues. CDR1 and CDR2 (germline): DFQATT, SNEGSKA (reference sequence). J gave up 3 bases and V 1 base, and 8 bases lay outside the gene matches. The CDR3 loop reads CSARVQRGGGTDTQYF. In DNA form, the CDR3 reads TGCAGTGCTAGAGTACAACGCGGGGGGGGTACAGATACGCAGTATTTT.

This clonotype was detected only a few times. V and J are TRBV21-1 and TRBJ2-7; TRBD1, the D gene given by the table, was not confirmed from the DNA. TRBV21-1 is described as a pseudogene. The length of the CDR3 is 15 residues. CDR3 DNA sequence: TGTGCCAGCAGCGGAAGGGGGGGGGTCCGCCGCGAGCAGTACTTC. Encoded protein: CASSGRGGVRREQYF.

V and J are TRBV19 and TRBJ1-1, with 7 bases fitting TRBD1. V dropped 7 bases and J dropped 6; count of bases not matched to a gene: 11. The CDR3 consists of 14 residues. The V gene's germline CDR1 is LNHDA and CDR2 SQIVND (reference sequence). As DNA, the CDR3 is TGTGCCAGTAACTATATCGGGGGACAGTCTGAAGCTTTCTTT. Protein product: CASNYIGGQSEAFF.

The chain recombines TRBV7-7 with TRBJ2-1, with 10 bases that match TRBD2. CDR3 length: 15 residues. Germline CDR1 SSHAT, CDR2 FNYEAQ (reference sequence). The trim removed 2 bases at V and 7 bases at J, leaving 5 bases unmatched. The CDR3 reads CASSLLAGADNEQFF. Here the CDR3 DNA reads TGTGCCAGCAGCTTACTAGCGGGAGCAGATAATGAGCAGTTCTTC. Full variable domain (missing parts from reference TRBV7-7 and TRBJ2-1): GAGVSQSPRYKVTKRGQDVTLRCDPISSHATLYWYQQALGQGPEFLTYFNYEAQPDKSGLPSDRFSAERPEGSISTLTIQRTEQRDSAMYRCASSLLAGADNEQFFGPGTRLTVL.

J is TRBJ2-4 and V is TRBV2; perhaps TRBD2 as D (6 bases). V lost 7 bases and J 2 bases, leaving 18 bases between the germline ends. Looked up from germline, CDR1 is SNHLY and CDR2 is FYNNEI. CDR3 length: 16 amino acids. The CDR3 loop is CASILSGLSSKNIQYF. In nucleotides, the CDR3 is TGTGCCAGCATATTGTCTGGACTATCGTCCAAAAACATTCAGTACTTC. Together with reference TRBV2 and TRBJ2-4, the CDR3 gives the full variable domain: EPEVTQTPSHQVTQMGQEVILRCVPISNHLYFYWYRQILGQKVEFLVSFYNNEISEKSEIFDDQFSVERPDGSNFTLKIRSTKLEDSAMYFCASILSGLSSKNIQYFGAGTRLSVL.

V and J are TRBV20-1 and TRBJ2-3; no reliable D call. Germline CDR1 DFQATT, CDR2 SNEGSKA (reference sequence). This CDR3 is 16 amino acids long. Between the trimmed V and J ends, which lost 6 bases and 2 bases, there was a span of 21 bases. In nucleotides, the CDR3 is TGCAGTGCCGATACCGGGCCAACCATAACCACAGATACGCAGTATTTT. It translates to CSADTGPTITTDTQYF.

J is TRBJ2-6 and V is TRBV11-3, with 9 bases aligning to TRBD1. In germline, CDR1 is SGHNT, CDR2 YENEEA. This CDR3 spans 16 amino acids. Germline trimming cut 3 bases from V and 5 bases from J; bases unmatched to any gene: 5. In DNA form, the CDR3 reads TGTGCCAGCAGCTTGGGGACAGGGCGGCGGGCCAACGTCCTGACTTTC. It yields the protein CASSLGTGRRANVLTF. The variable domain in full, completed from reference TRBV11-3 and TRBJ2-6, reads EAGVVQSPRYKIIEKKQPVAFWCNPISGHNTLYWYLQNLGQGPELLIRYENEEAVDDSQLPKDRFSAERLKGVDSTLKIQPAELGDSAVYLCASSLGTGRRANVLTFGAGSRLTVL.

The chain recombines TRBV12-3 or TRBV12-4 with TRBJ1-1; 10 nucleotides line up with TRBD1. This CDR3 contains 15 residues. The V and J ends lost 5 bases and 5 bases, in that order; junction bases with no gene match: 8. Written as DNA, the CDR3 is TGTGCCAGCAGTCTGCGGACAGGGGGGGGGACTGAAGCTTTCTTT. It specifies CASSLRTGGGTEAFF.

V and J are TRBV7-8 and TRBJ2-7, with 8 bases identical to TRBD2. Looked up from germline, CDR1 is SGHVS and CDR2 is FQNEAQ. The CDR3 length is 15 residues. Trimming cost V 2 bases and J 1 base; bases outside gene matches: 4. CDR3 amino acids: CASSLSAGASYEQYF. Here the CDR3 DNA reads TGTGCCAGCAGCTTATCAGCGGGAGCTTCCTACGAGCAGTACTTC.

The CDR3 sequence is CSALGTGYNEQFF. CDR3 nucleotide sequence: TGCAGTGCTCTAGGGACAGGTTACAATGAGCAGTTCTTC. The rearrangement links TRBV20-1 to TRBJ2-1; 8 nucleotides line up with TRBD1. The CDR3 is 13 residues long. Germline V gene data show CDR1 as DFQATT and CDR2 as SNEGSKA (reference sequence). The junction had 4 bases not matched to a gene; V was cut back by 5 bases and J by 4 bases.

CDR3 nucleotides: TGTGCCAGCAGTTTTGGAGAGACCCAGTACTTC. This sequence encodes CASSFGETQYF. The gene calls are TRBV12-3 or TRBV12-4 and TRBJ2-5, with D unresolved. The CDR3 runs 11 residues. V was pared by 3 bases and J by 4 bases, with 3 bases between.

V and J are TRBV7-2 and TRBJ2-3; 13 nucleotides align to TRBD2. Losses at the gene ends were 3 bases for V and 8 bases for J; bases not matched to a gene: 2. Germline CDR1 and CDR2: SGHTA and FQGNSA. The CDR3 has 14 amino acids. The CDR3: CASSLGLAGSTQYF. The DNA for the CDR3 is TGTGCCAGCAGCTTGGGACTAGCGGGATCTACGCAGTATTTT.

This clonotype counts as large. This chain joins TRBV18 and TRBJ2-5; the D gene is possibly TRBD1 (5 bases). Germline loops: CDR1 KGHSH, CDR2 LQKENI. The CDR3 covers 13 residues. V lost 3 bases and J lost 5, with 10 bases in between. The DNA for the CDR3 is TGTGCCAGCTCACCGAACCCAGGGGAGACCCAGTACTTC. It encodes CASSPNPGETQYF. Supplemented by reference TRBV18 and TRBJ2-5, the full variable domain reads NAGVMQNPRHLVRRRGQEARLRCSPMKGHSHVYWYRQLPEEGLKFMVYLQKENIIDESGMPKERFSAEFPKEGPSILRIQQVVRGDSAAYFCASSPNPGETQYFGPGTRLLVL.

The rearrangement joins TRBV30 to TRBJ2-7; D remains ambiguous. CDR1 GTSNPN and CDR2 SVGIG come from the germline V gene (reference sequence). V lost 5 bases and J lost 5, with 16 bases in between. The CDR3 contains 13 residues. The CDR3 sequence: CAWGSADSDEQYF. In nucleotides, the CDR3 is TGTGCCTGGGGATCGGCGGATTCGGACGAGCAGTACTTC.

This clonotype came up a few times. The CDR3 is CASSYSTSYEQYF. The DNA of the CDR3 is TGTGCCAGCAGTTACTCGACCTCCTACGAGCAGTACTTC. V is TRBV6-2 or TRBV6-3 and J is TRBJ2-7; no clear D. CDR1 is MNHEY, CDR2 SVGEGT, per germline. V was shortened by 0 bases and J by 0 bases, with 3 bases between the two germline ends. This CDR3 contains 13 residues.

The genes are TRBV27 and TRBJ2-4; D is possibly TRBD2 (6 bases). The V end was cut by 9 bases, the J end by 6 bases, with 33 bases between. This CDR3 is 19 amino acids long. Germline CDR1 MNHEY, CDR2 SMNVEV (reference sequence). The CDR3 sequence: CASKTSNYKAGSVGNIQYF. The CDR3 DNA reads TGTGCCAGTAAGACGTCTAATTATAAAGCGGGCTCGGTCGGAAACATTCAGTACTTC.

The rearrangement uses TRBV12-3 or TRBV12-4 and TRBJ1-5; possibly TRBD1 for D (5 bases). The V end was cut by 9 bases, the J end by 1 base, with 28 bases between. The length of the CDR3 is 19 residues. The CDR3 bases are TGTGCCAGTAGTAATGAGGCAGGACGGTTTGGGGGAAGCAATCAGCCCCAGCATTTT. Amino acids: CASSNEAGRFGGSNQPQHF.

This clonotype was seen only a few times. V usage is TRBV12-3 or TRBV12-4 and J usage is TRBJ2-3, with D possibly matching TRBD1 (5 bases). V shed 3 bases and J shed 4 bases, with 8 bases lying between them. The CDR3 is 13 amino acids. The CDR3 DNA sequence: TGTGCCAGCAGTTTCGAAGGGGCAGATACGCAGTATTTT. This encodes CASSFEGADTQYF.

This chain connects TRBV2 to TRBJ2-1, with D uncertain. V was trimmed by 7 bases and J by 3 bases, leaving 13 bases between them. The CDR3 runs 14 residues. In germline, CDR1 is SNHLY, CDR2 FYNNEI. This chain's CDR3 is CASTETTRYNEQFF. CDR3 DNA: TGTGCCAGCACAGAGACGACCCGCTACAATGAGCAGTTCTTC.

The V gene is TRBV2, the J gene TRBJ2-3; D is uncertain. Per the germline V gene, CDR1 is SNHLY and CDR2 is FYNNEI. The germline V and J ends were trimmed by 1 base and 1 base, with 9 bases remaining between them. The CDR3 length is 15 residues. The DNA for the CDR3 is TGTGCCAGCAGTGAAGGTTTGCTGGGCACAGATACGCAGTATTTT. This encodes CASSEGLLGTDTQYF.

This clonotype has only a few counts. The chain carries TRBV7-3 and TRBJ2-5; either TRBD1 or TRBD2 may fit D (5 bases each). Germline loops: CDR1 SGHTA, CDR2 FQGTGA. This CDR3 is 13 amino acids long. V shed 4 bases and J shed 1 base, with 7 bases lying between them. Written as DNA, the CDR3 is TGTGCCAGCAGCTCTGGGGGCCAAGAGACCCAGTACTTC. Its translation: CASSSGGQETQYF.

The rearrangement joins TRBV29-1 to TRBJ2-3, with D hard to call. V shed 6 bases and J shed 1 base, with 17 bases lying between them. The CDR3 is 15 amino acids. CDR1 is SQVTM and CDR2 is ANQGSEA in the germline V gene. CDR3 protein: CSVQFTALGTDTQYF. The CDR3, as DNA: TGCAGCGTCCAATTTACTGCCCTCGGCACAGATACGCAGTATTTT.

The chain links TRBV5-4 to TRBJ1-1; tentatively, D is TRBD1 (5 bases). Germline V gives CDR1 SGHNT, CDR2 YYREEE (reference sequence). The CDR3 is 16 amino acids. V was clipped by 5 bases and J by 0 bases, with 17 bases between them. The CDR3 DNA sequence: TGTGCCAGCAGGGACGCAGGGTTCGGGGTGAACACTGAAGCTTTCTTT. This codes for CASRDAGFGVNTEAFF.

The rearrangement links TRBV7-9 to TRBJ1-4, with D possibly matching TRBD1 (5 bases). Deletions cut 8 bases from V and 4 bases from J, with 11 bases between. Germline V gene data show CDR1 as SEHNR and CDR2 as FQNEAQ (reference sequence). The CDR3 extends over 13 amino acids. CDR3 in DNA: TGTGCCAGCGGGGACGGGCTTAATGAAAAACTGTTTTTT. Translation: CASGDGLNEKLFF.

The chain combines TRBV20-1 with TRBJ2-3, with D hard to call. Germline V gives CDR1 DFQATT, CDR2 SNEGSKA (reference sequence). The CDR3 loop spans 17 amino acids. V was cut by 3 bases and J by 2 bases, with 21 bases left in between. The chain's CDR3 is CSASPLDRRRPTDTQYF. Written as DNA, the CDR3 is TGCAGTGCTAGCCCGTTGGATCGTAGAAGGCCCACAGATACGCAGTATTTT.